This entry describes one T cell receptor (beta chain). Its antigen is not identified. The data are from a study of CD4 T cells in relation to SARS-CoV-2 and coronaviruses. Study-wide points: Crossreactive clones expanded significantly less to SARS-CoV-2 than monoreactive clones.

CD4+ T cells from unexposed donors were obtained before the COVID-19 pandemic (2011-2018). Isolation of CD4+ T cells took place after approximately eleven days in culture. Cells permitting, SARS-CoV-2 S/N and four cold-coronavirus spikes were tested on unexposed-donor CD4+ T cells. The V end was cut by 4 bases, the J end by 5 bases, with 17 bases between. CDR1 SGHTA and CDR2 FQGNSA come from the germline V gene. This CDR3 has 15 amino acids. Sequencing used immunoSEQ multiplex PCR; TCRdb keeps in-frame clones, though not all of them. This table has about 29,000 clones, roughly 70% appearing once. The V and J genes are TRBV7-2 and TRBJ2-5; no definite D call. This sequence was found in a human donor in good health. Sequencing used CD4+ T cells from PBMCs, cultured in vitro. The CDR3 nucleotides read TGTGCCAGCAGCTCGCCGTACACGATAGGGGAGACCCAGTACTTC. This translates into CASSSPYTIGETQYF.